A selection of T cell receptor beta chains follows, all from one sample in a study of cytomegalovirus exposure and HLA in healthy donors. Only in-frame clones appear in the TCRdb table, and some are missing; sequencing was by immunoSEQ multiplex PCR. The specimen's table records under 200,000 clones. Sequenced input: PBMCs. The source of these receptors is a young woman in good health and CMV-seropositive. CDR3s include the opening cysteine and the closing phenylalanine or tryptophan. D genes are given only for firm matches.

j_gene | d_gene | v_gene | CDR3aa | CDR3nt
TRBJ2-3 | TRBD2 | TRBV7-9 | CASSLQFRLAPTDTQYF | TGTGCCAGCAGCTTACAGTTTAGACTAGCCCCCACAGATACGCAGTATTTT
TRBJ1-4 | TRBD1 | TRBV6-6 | CASSPTGTNEKLFF | TGTGCCAGCAGCCCGACAGGGACTAATGAAAAACTGTTTTTT
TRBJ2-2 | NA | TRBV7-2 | CASSLEGAGTGELFF | TGTGCCAGCAGCTTAGAAGGGGCAGGCACCGGGGAGCTGTTTTTT
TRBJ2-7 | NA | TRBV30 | CAWSGQRFSYEQYF | TGTGCCTGGAGTGGACAGAGGTTCTCCTACGAGCAGTACTTC
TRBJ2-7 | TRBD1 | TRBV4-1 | CASSPRQGTYEQYF | TGCGCCAGCAGCCCTAGACAGGGGACCTACGAGCAGTACTTC
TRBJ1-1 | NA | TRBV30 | CAWSVGGVANTEAFF | TGTGCCTGGAGTGTGGGCGGGGTGGCGAACACTGAAGCTTTCTTT
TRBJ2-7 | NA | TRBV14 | CASSQTMSEQYF | TGTGCCAGCAGCCAAACTATGTCCGAGCAGTACTTC
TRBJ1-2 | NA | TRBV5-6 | CASSLAQGNYGYAF | TGTGCCAGCAGCTTGGCACAGGGTAACTATGGCTACGCCTTC
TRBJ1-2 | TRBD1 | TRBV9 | CASSVWTGSDGYTF | TGTGCCAGCAGCGTGTGGACAGGGAGTGATGGCTACACCTTC
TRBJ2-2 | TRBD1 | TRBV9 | CASSVDRGTGELFF | TGTGCCAGCAGCGTGGACAGGGGCACCGGGGAGCTGTTTTTT
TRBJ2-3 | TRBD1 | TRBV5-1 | CASSLWGQGAADTQYF | TGCGCCAGCAGCTTGTGGGGCCAGGGGGCAGCGGATACGCAGTATTTT
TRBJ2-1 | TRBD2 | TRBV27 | CASKRGSSYNEQFF | TGTGCCAGCAAGCGGGGGAGCTCCTACAATGAGCAGTTCTTC
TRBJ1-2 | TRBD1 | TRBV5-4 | CASSFRGTGGGGYTF | TGTGCCAGCAGCTTCCGGGGTACAGGGGGCGGTGGCTACACCTTC
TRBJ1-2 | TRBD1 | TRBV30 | CAWLQDRAHYGYTF | TGTGCCTGGCTACAAGACAGGGCCCACTATGGCTACACCTTC
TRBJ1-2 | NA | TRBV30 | CAWTTGGKKNYGYTF | TGTGCCTGGACCACTGGGGGCAAAAAGAACTATGGCTACACCTTC
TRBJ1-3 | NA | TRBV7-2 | CASSSGQFSSGNTIYF | TGTGCCAGCAGTTCAGGACAGTTCAGCTCTGGAAACACCATATATTTT
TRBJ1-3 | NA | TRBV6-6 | CASSIDSRNTIYF | TGTGCCAGCAGCATTGACAGTCGAAACACCATATATTTT
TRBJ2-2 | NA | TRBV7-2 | CASRQGRTGELFF | TGTGCCAGCAGGCAGGGGAGAACCGGGGAGCTGTTTTTT
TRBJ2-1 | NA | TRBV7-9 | CASSLLGSSYNEQFF | TGTGCCAGCAGCTTACTAGGAAGCTCCTACAATGAGCAGTTCTTC
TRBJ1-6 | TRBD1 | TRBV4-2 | CASSLDRDRGNSPLHF | TGTGCCAGCAGCCTCGACCGGGACAGGGGCAATTCACCCCTCCACTTT
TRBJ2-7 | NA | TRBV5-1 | CASSLATEYEQYF | TGCGCCAGCAGCTTGGCGACAGAATACGAGCAGTACTTC
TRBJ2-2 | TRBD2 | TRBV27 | CASSLDPGTSGAGELFF | TGTGCCAGCAGTCTAGATCCCGGGACTAGCGGGGCCGGGGAGCTGTTTTTT
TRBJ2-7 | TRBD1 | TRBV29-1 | CSVYFGTGYDEQYF | TGCAGCGTATATTTTGGGACAGGGTACGACGAGCAGTACTTC
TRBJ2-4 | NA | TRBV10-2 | CASSDQFLAKNIQYF | TGCGCCAGCAGTGATCAGTTCCTAGCCAAAAACATTCAGTACTTC
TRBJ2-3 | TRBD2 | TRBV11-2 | CASSLLLAGEWGNTQYF | TGTGCCAGCAGCTTACTCCTAGCGGGGGAGTGGGGAAATACGCAGTATTTT
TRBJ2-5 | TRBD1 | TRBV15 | CATSELGTALNF | TGTGCCACCAGCGAGCTCGGGACAGCCCTCAACTTC
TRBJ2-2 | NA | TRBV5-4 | CASSLAGWGTGELFF | TGTGCCAGCAGCTTGGCAGGGTGGGGCACCGGGGAGCTGTTTTTT
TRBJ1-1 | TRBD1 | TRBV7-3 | CASSPGTVEAFF | TGTGCCAGCAGCCCCGGGACAGTTGAAGCTTTCTTT
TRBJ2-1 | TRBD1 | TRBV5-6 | CASSLIPGQGVDEQFF | TGTGCCAGCAGCTTAATTCCGGGACAGGGGGTAGATGAGCAGTTCTTC
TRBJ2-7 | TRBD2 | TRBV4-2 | CASSQGGRDEQYF | TGTGCCAGCAGCCAAGGCGGGAGAGACGAGCAGTACTTC
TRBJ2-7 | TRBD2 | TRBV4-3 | CASSQEGAGGPHEQYF | TGCGCCAGCAGCCAAGAAGGAGCGGGGGGCCCCCACGAGCAGTACTTC
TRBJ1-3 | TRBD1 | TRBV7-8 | CASSLRNRQGAENTIYF | TGTGCCAGCAGCTTACGAAATCGACAGGGGGCGGAAAACACCATATATTTT